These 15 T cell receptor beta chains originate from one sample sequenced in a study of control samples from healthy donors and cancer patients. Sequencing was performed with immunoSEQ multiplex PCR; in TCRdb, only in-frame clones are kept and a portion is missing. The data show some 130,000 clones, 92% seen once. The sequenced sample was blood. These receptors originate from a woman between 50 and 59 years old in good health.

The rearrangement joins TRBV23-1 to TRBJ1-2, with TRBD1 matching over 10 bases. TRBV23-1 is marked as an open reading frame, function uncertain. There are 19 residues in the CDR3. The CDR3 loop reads CANSSFPGTGVEKRYGYTF. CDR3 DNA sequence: TGCGCGAACAGCAGCTTTCCCGGGACAGGGGTTGAAAAACGCTATGGCTACACCTTC.

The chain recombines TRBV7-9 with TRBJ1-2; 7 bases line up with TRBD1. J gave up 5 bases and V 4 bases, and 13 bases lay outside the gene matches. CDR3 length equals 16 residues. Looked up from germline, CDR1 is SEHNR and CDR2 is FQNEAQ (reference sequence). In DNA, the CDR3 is TGTGCCAGCAGCTCGGACAGACAGGGCCTTTTTTATGGCTACACCTTC. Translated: CASSSDRQGLFYGYTF.

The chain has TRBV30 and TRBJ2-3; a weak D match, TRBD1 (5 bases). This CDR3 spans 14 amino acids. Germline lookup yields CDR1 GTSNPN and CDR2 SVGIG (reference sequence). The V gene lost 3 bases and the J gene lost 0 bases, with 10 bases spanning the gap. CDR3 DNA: TGTGCCTGGAGGGTTCAGGGTAGCACAGATACGCAGTATTTT. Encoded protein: CAWRVQGSTDTQYF.

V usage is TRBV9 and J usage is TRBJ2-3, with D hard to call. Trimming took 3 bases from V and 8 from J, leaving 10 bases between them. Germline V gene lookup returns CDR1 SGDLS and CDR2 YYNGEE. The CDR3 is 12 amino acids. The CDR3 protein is CASSGTLGTQYF. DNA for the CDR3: TGTGCCAGCAGCGGAACCCTGGGTACGCAGTATTTT. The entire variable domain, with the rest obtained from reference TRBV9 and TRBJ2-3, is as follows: DSGVTQTPKHLITATGQRVTLRCSPRSGDLSVYWYQQSLDQGLQFLIQYYNGEERAKGNILERFSAQQFPDLHSELNLSSLELGDSALYFCASSGTLGTQYFGPGTRLTVL.

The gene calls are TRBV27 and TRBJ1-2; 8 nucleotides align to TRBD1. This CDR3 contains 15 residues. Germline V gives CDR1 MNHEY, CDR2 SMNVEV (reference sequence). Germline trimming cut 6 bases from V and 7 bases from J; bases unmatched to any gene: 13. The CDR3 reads CASSPIPDRGRGYTF. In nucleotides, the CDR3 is TGTGCCAGCAGCCCTATCCCCGACAGGGGCCGTGGCTACACCTTC.

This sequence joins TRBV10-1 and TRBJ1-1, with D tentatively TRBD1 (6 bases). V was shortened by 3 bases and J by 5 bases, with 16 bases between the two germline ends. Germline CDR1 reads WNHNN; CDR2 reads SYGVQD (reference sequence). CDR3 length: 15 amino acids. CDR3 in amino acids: CASSDYRGAGTEAFF. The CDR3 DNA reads TGCGCCAGCAGTGACTATCGGGGGGCAGGTACTGAAGCTTTCTTT.

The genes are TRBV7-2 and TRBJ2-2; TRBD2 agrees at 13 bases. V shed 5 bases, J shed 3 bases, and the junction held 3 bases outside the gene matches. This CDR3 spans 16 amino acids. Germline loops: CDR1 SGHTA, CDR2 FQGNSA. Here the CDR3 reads CASSHGLAGDTGELFF. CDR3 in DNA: TGTGCCAGCAGCCACGGACTAGCGGGGGACACCGGGGAGCTGTTTTTT. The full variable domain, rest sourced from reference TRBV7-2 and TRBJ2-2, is GAGVSQSPSNKVTEKGKDVELRCDPISGHTALYWYRQSLGQGLEFLIYFQGNSAPDKSGLPSDRFSAERTGGSVSTLTIQRTQQEDSAVYLCASSHGLAGDTGELFFGEGSRLTVL.

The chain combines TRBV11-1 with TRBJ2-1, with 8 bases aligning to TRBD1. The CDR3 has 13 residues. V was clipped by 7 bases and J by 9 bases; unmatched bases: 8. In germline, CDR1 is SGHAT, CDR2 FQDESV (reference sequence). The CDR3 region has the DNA TGTGCCAGCACCCCGGACAGGGCGGGTGAGCAGTTCTTC. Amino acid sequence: CASTPDRAGEQFF.

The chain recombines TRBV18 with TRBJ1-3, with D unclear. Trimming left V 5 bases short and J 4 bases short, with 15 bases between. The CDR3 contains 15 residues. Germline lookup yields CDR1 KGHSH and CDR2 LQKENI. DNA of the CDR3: TGTGCCAGCTCATCGGTCCCAACCGGCGGAAACACCATATATTTT. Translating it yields CASSSVPTGGNTIYF.

CDR3 region: CASSESVGVQQETQYF. For the CDR3, the DNA is TGTGCCAGCAGTGAATCGGTAGGGGTTCAACAAGAGACCCAGTACTTC. The V and J genes are TRBV6-1 and TRBJ2-5, with D possibly being TRBD1 (5 bases). This CDR3 has 16 residues. Per germline, CDR1 MNHNS and CDR2 SASEGT. The germline V and J ends were trimmed by 2 bases and 2 bases, with 15 bases remaining between them.

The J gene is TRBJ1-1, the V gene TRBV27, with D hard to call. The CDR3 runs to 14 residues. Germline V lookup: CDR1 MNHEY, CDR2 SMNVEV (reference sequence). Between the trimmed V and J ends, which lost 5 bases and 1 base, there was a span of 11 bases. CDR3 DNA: TGTGCCAGCAGTCCCCTCCCAGGGAACACTGAAGCTTTCTTT. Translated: CASSPLPGNTEAFF.

The CDR3, as DNA: TGTGCCAGCAGCAACGCCGGGACAGGAAGCTACGAGCAGTACTTC. Amino acids: CASSNAGTGSYEQYF. The chain links TRBV6-2 or TRBV6-3 to TRBJ2-7, with 8 bases lining up with TRBD1. The CDR3 is 15 residues long. The germline V gene has CDR1 MNHEY and CDR2 SVGEGT. With V trimmed by 6 bases and J by 3 bases, 10 bases remained unmatched.

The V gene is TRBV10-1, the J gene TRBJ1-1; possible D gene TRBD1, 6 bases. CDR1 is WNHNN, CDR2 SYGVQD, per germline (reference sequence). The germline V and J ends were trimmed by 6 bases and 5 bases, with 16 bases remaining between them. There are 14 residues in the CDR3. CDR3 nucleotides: TGCGCCAGCAGGATAAGACAGGACTGGACTGAAGCTTTCTTT. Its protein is CASRIRQDWTEAFF.

This CDR3 reads CASSYLGTVGNTIYF. The CDR3 bases are TGTGCCAGCAGCTACCTCGGGACGGTTGGAAACACCATATATTTT. The chain uses TRBV7-8 and TRBJ1-3, with D possibly being TRBD1 (5 bases). The germline gives CDR1 SGHVS, CDR2 FQNEAQ. Trimming took off 4 bases at V and 3 bases at J, with 13 bases between the two ends. This CDR3 comprises 15 residues.

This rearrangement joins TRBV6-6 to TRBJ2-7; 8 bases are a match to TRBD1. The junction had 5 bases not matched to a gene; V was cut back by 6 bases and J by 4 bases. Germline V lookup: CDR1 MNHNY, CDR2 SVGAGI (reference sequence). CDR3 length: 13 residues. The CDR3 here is CASRVTGVYEQYF. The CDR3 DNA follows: TGTGCCAGCAGAGTGACAGGGGTTTACGAGCAGTACTTC.